The 10 T cell receptor beta chains reported below all come from one sample, sequenced in a study of cytomegalovirus exposure and HLA in healthy donors (dated by TCRdb to about 2017). Library preparation was by the immunoSEQ multiplex PCR assay. TCRdb limited this immuneACCESS table to in-frame rearrangements with V and J called. A share of clones is missing; checked studies link under half to unresolved V genes, and the rest is unexplained. This sample has 150,000 to 200,000 clones in its table, and more than 70% of those were observed once. Around 1.6% of the sample is in the top ten clones. What was sequenced was PBMCs. The receptors shown here come from a woman younger than 35 in good health and CMV-seronegative.

V and J are TRBV6-6 and TRBJ1-3, with 7 positions matching TRBD1. The CDR3 length is 14 residues. The germline V gene encodes CDR1 MNHNY and CDR2 SVGAGI (reference sequence). The V segment lost 8 bases and the J segment 0 bases; nucleotides outside the gene matches: 4. The CDR3 loop reads CASAHRGSGNTIYF. For the CDR3, the DNA is TGTGCCAGCGCACACAGGGGCTCTGGAAACACCATATATTTT.

This clone was seen just once. The rearrangement uses TRBV9 and TRBJ1-4; D ambiguous. The CDR3 loop spans 16 amino acids. CDR1 and CDR2 (germline): SGDLS, YYNGEE. The V gene lost 0 bases and the J gene lost 1 base, with 10 bases spanning the gap. The DNA of the CDR3 is TGTGCCAGCAGCGTAGATGGTCGGGGAACTAATGAAAAACTGTTTTTT. It translates to CASSVDGRGTNEKLFF.

This CDR3 is CASSPGGQGIGYTF. CDR3 in DNA: TGTGCCAGCTCACCCGGGGGGCAGGGGATTGGCTACACCTTC. V is TRBV18 and J is TRBJ1-2; D possibly corresponds to TRBD1 (6 bases). CDR1 KGHSH and CDR2 LQKENI come from the germline V gene. V was trimmed by 3 bases and J by 7 bases, leaving 15 bases between them. The CDR3 length is 14 residues.

The rearrangement uses TRBV19 and TRBJ2-1; tentative D call: TRBD2 (6 bases). The CDR3 sequence is 16 residues long. V was trimmed by 5 bases and J by 0 bases, leaving 14 bases between them. The germline V gene has CDR1 LNHDA and CDR2 SQIVND (reference sequence). DNA of the CDR3: TGTGCCAGTAGTGGTGGTAGCGGAAGCTCCTACAATGAGCAGTTCTTC. It translates to CASSGGSGSSYNEQFF.

The chain employs TRBV7-2 and TRBJ1-1; 8 bases agree with TRBD1. This CDR3 is 14 amino acids long. Germline CDR1 SGHTA, CDR2 FQGNSA. The junction had 5 bases not matched to a gene; V was cut back by 1 base and J by 7 bases. The CDR3: CASSLGRGRSEAFF. The CDR3, as DNA: TGTGCCAGCAGCTTAGGCAGGGGGCGGAGTGAAGCTTTCTTT.

This chain joins TRBV25-1 and TRBJ1-2; tentative D call: TRBD1 (6 bases). V was clipped by 0 bases and J by 6 bases, with 17 bases between them. This CDR3 contains 16 residues. Germline CDR1 reads MGHDK; CDR2 reads SYGVNS. CDR3 DNA sequence: TGTGCCAGCAGTGAATATCGGGGGGCCCCATCTAATGGCTACACCTTC. Protein sequence: CASSEYRGAPSNGYTF.

V and J are TRBV2 and TRBJ2-4; TRBD1 aligns across 11 bases. The ends lost 6 bases at V and 3 bases at J; junction bases unmatched: 7. This CDR3 has 16 residues. Germline-derived CDR1 and CDR2 are SNHLY and FYNNEI. The CDR3 region is CASRDGTGGGKNIQYF. CDR3 nucleotide sequence: TGTGCCAGCAGGGACGGGACAGGGGGAGGCAAAAACATTCAGTACTTC.

The sample holds a few counts of this clone. The chain is built from TRBV7-8 and TRBJ2-7, with D perhaps matching TRBD2 (5 bases). This CDR3 spans 15 amino acids. Trimming pared 2 bases from V and 2 bases from J, leaving 13 bases between. Germline lookup yields CDR1 SGHVS and CDR2 FQNEAQ. This chain's CDR3 is CASSLSRVLAYEQYF. The CDR3 bases are TGTGCCAGCAGCTTATCGCGGGTCTTGGCCTACGAGCAGTACTTC.

The genes are TRBV27 and TRBJ1-6; 7 bases match TRBD1. The CDR3 has 15 amino acids. Germline CDR1 reads MNHEY; CDR2 reads SMNVEV (reference sequence). After removal of 5 bases from V and 10 bases from J, the junction contained 11 bases not matched to a gene. The CDR3: CASSPKTGVVSPLHF. For the CDR3, the DNA is TGTGCCAGCAGTCCAAAAACAGGGGTAGTCTCACCCCTCCACTTT.

This chain links TRBV11-2 with TRBJ2-2, with 7 nucleotides matching TRBD1. The trim removed 0 bases at V and 1 base at J, leaving 2 bases unmatched. The CDR3 runs 16 residues. Germline CDR1 SGHAT, CDR2 FQNNGV. CDR3 bases: TGTGCCAGCAGCTTAGATCGGACAGGGAACACCGGGGAGCTGTTTTTT. Translating gives CASSLDRTGNTGELFF.